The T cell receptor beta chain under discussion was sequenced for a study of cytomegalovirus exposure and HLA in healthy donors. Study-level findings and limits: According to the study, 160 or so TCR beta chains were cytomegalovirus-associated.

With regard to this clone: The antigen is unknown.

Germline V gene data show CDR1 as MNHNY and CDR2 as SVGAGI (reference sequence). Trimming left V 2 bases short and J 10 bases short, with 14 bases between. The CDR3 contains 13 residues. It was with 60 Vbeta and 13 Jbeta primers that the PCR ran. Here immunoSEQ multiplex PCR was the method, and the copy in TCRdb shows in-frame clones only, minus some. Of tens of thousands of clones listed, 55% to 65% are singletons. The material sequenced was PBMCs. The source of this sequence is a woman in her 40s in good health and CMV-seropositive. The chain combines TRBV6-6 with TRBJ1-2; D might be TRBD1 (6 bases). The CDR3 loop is CASSYRGGGDYTF. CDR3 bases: TGTGCCAGCAGTTACCGCGGGGGGGGCGACTACACCTTC.